This is a list of T cell receptor beta chains from one sample in a study of blood T cells in healthy people across ages. Using its own MiXCR run on the 5' RACE reads, TCRdb lists one record per CDR3 protein. The data contain fewer than 900,000 distinct CDR3 sequences, about 40% of them singletons. Input material: blood. The receptors here all came from a woman aged 55-70 years in good health. The CDR3 runs from the conserved cysteine through the conserved F or W. Only some rows state a clone size, as once, few, many or a class for expanded clones.

>-|TRBJ2-5|TRBV7-6|14
CASSSNPRGETQYF
>once|TRBJ1-5|TRBV20-1|15
CSAREPRGTNPPQHF
>-|TRBJ2-3|TRBV20-1|11
CSAPGASQQYF
>few|TRBJ2-7|TRBV6-5|15
CASSYSGGRIDEQYF
>-|TRBJ1-2|TRBV7-2|14
CASSLDRTTYGYTF
>many|TRBJ2-4|TRBV4-3|16
CASSQANTRAKNIQYF
>few|TRBJ1-1|TRBV30|15
CAWSPGSAMNTEAFF
>-|TRBJ2-3|TRBV20-1|11
CSARTRRAQYF
>-|TRBJ1-5|TRBV7-9|14
CASSARQTDQPQHF
>-|TRBJ2-4|TRBV6-5|14
CASRETGLAQEQYF
>-|TRBJ2-4|TRBV5-1|15
CASSSTGLAKNIQYF
>-|TRBJ1-2|TRBV4-2|16
CASSQVLAGADYGYTF
>-|TRBJ2-4|TRBV7-3|18
CASSLVGTSGSGGNIQYF
>-|TRBJ2-7|TRBV29-1|11
CSVQKAQQQYF
>-|TRBJ1-1|TRBV11-2|15
CASSFQGGSDTEAFF
>-|-|TRBV6-2/TRBV6-3|16
CASSYELAGVMGEQYF
>-|TRBJ1-1|TRBV12-3/TRBV12-4|16
CASSLAGAQEVSEAFF